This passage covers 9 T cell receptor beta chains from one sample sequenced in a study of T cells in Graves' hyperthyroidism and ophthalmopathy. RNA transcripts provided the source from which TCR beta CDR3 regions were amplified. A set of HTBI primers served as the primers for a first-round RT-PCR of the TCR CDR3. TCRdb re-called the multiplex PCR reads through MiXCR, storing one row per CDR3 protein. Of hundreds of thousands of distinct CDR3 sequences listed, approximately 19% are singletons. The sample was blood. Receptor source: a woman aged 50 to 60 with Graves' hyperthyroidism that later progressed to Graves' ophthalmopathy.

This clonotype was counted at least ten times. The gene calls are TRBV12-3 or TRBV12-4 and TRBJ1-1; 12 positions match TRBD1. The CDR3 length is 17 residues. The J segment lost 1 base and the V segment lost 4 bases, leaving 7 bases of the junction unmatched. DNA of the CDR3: TGTGCCAGCAGTTCCGGGGACAGGGGGCGGTGGAACACTGAAGCTTTCTTT. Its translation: CASSSGDRGRWNTEAFF.

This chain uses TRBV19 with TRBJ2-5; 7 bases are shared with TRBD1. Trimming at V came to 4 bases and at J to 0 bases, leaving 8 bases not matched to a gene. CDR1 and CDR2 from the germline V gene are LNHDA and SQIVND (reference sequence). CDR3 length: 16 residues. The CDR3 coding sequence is TGTGCCAGTAGTAATTTGACAGGGCTATACCAAGAGACCCAGTACTTC. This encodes CASSNLTGLYQETQYF.

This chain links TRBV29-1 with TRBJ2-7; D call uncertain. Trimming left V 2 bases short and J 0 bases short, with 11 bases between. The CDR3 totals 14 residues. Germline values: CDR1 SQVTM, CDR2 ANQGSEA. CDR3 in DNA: TGCAGCGTTGAAAAGGGTCCAAGCTCCTACGAGCAGTACTTC. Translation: CSVEKGPSSYEQYF.

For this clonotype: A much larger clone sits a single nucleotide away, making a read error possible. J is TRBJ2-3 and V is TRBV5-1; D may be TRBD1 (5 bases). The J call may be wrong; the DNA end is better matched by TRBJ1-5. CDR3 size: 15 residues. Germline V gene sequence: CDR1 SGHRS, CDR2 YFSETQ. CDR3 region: CASSLTETTTDTQHF. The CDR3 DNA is TGCGCCAGCAGCTTGACAGAAACCACGACAGATACGCAGCATTTT.

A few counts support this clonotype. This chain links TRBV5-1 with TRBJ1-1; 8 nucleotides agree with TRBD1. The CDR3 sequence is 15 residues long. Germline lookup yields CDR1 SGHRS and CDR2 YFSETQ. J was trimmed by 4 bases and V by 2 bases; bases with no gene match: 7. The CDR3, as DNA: TGCGCCAGCAGCTTCGGACAGGGAGGGGGCACTGAAGCTTTCTTT. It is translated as CASSFGQGGGTEAFF.

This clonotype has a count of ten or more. The CDR3 region has the DNA TGTGCCTCGCTGTACAGAGCAATTAACTATGGCTACACCTTC. Encoded protein: CASLYRAINYGYTF. The rearrangement links TRBV30 to TRBJ1-2; D not certain. The CDR3 loop spans 14 amino acids. Germline lookup yields CDR1 GTSNPN and CDR2 SVGIG (reference sequence). With 7 bases removed from V and 1 base from J, the gap between germline ends came to 16 bases.

CDR3 in DNA: TGTGCCAGCAGTGGCCCCACTCGGACAGGGGCCACCGGGGAGCTGTTTTTT. Translation: CASSGPTRTGATGELFF. The chain combines TRBV25-1 with TRBJ2-2; TRBD1 matches 9 bases. The CDR3 has 17 residues. The trim removed 4 bases at V and 4 bases at J, leaving 10 bases unmatched. From germline, CDR1 is MGHDK and CDR2 SYGVNS.

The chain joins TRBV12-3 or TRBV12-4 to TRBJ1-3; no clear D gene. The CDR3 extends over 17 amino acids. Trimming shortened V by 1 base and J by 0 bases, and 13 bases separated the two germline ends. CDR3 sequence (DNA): TGTGCCAGCAGTTTAGTACAAGGTCCCTACTCTGGAAACACCATATATTTT. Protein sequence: CASSLVQGPYSGNTIYF.

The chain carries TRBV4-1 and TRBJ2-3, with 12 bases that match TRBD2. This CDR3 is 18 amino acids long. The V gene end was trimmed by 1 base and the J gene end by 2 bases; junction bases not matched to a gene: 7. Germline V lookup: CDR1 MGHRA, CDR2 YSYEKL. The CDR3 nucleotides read TGCGCCAGCAGCCAAGCCCCTCTAGCGGGGGGGATCACAGATACGCAGTATTTT. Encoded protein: CASSQAPLAGGITDTQYF.